This entry lists 13 T cell receptor beta chains sequenced from one sample in a study of T-cell reconstitution after alpha-beta-depleted transplantation in children. It was with unique molecular identifiers that the TCRbeta library was prepared. TCRdb itself ran the PCR reads through MiXCR, one entry per CDR3 protein. This sample yields around 800,000 distinct CDR3 sequences, of which less than 20% are seen a single time; 5% belongs to the top ten. The sample in question was PBMCs, mostly from graft donor cells, obtained 360 days after TCRalphabeta/CD19-depleted stem cell transplant. These receptors all come from a male patient between 10 and 17 years old who had a stem cell transplant for acute lymphoblastic leukemia, so the T cells may come from the graft donor.

The table lists this clonotype with many counts. The rearrangement joins TRBV20-1 to TRBJ2-7, with D unresolved. Germline CDR1 reads DFQATT; CDR2 reads SNEGSKA (reference sequence). This CDR3 has 12 residues. CDR3 DNA: TGCAGCGCGTCGGCCGATTCCTACGAGCAGTACTTC. Its translation: CSASADSYEQYF.

This clonotype was seen repeatedly, ten times or more. A junction end diverges from the germline sequence, so it may reflect a read error. This sequence joins TRBV12-3 or TRBV12-4 and TRBJ2-3; D remains unclear. The CDR3 loop spans 11 amino acids. The CDR3 here is CASSLGDTQYF. The CDR3 DNA reads TGCGCCAGCAGCTTGGGAGATACGCAGTATTTT.

This clonotype was counted only a few times. The chain combines TRBV12-3 or TRBV12-4 with TRBJ2-1; the match to TRBD2 covers 7 bases. This CDR3 comprises 15 residues. Losses at the gene ends were 5 bases for V and 2 bases for J; bases not matched to a gene: 6. CDR3 bases: TGTGCCAGCAGTACCCCTAGCGGAGCCTACAATGAGCAGTTCTTC. It is translated as CASSTPSGAYNEQFF.

This clonotype has more than one count but fewer than ten. The chain has TRBV6-5 and TRBJ2-5; 10 positions match TRBD2. The CDR3 runs to 16 residues. Trimming removed 3 bases from V and 2 bases from J; junction bases left unmatched: 6. Germline V gives CDR1 MNHEY, CDR2 SVGAGI. The CDR3 DNA sequence: TGTGCCAGCAGTTATCCTAGCGGGAGTCGTCAAGAGACCCAGTACTTC. The encoded protein is CASSYPSGSRQETQYF.

This clonotype was seen more than once but under ten times. This chain joins TRBV5-1 and TRBJ1-2, with D possibly being TRBD1 (5 bases). V gave up 2 bases and J gave up 4 bases, with 9 bases separating them. From germline, CDR1 is SGHRS and CDR2 YFSETQ. The CDR3 has 13 amino acids. The CDR3 reads CASSLQAFYGYTF. DNA for the CDR3: TGCGCCAGCAGCTTACAGGCATTCTATGGCTACACCTTC.

This clonotype was seen more than once but under ten times. The V call is TRBV5-5, the J call TRBJ2-1, with 10 bases lining up with TRBD2. The trim removed 1 base at V and 10 bases at J, leaving 11 bases unmatched. There are 16 residues in the CDR3. The germline V gene encodes CDR1 SGHKS and CDR2 YYEKEE (reference sequence). For the CDR3, the DNA is TGTGCCAGCAGCTTGCCTTTGAGCGGGAGGGACCGCGAGCAGTTCTTC. Encoded protein: CASSLPLSGRDREQFF.

This clonotype has more than one count but fewer than ten. The V gene is TRBV12-3 or TRBV12-4, the J gene TRBJ2-5; TRBD2 matches at 10 bases. With V trimmed by 2 bases and J by 5 bases, 8 bases remained unmatched. The CDR3 consists of 16 residues. CDR3 loop: CASSLWLAGVGETQYF. The CDR3 DNA reads TGTGCCAGCAGTTTATGGCTAGCGGGAGTGGGTGAGACCCAGTACTTC.

This clonotype was detected ten times or more. V gene TRBV29-1 combines with J gene TRBJ2-7; tentative D call: TRBD1 (6 bases). Germline CDR1 is SQVTM and CDR2 is ANQGSEA. Deletions cut 7 bases from V and 4 bases from J, with 23 bases between. This CDR3 has 15 residues. CDR3 in amino acids: CSAGRFRDNSYEQYF. The CDR3 coding sequence is TGCAGCGCGGGCCGTTTCCGGGACAATTCTTACGAGCAGTACTTC.

This clonotype was seen only a few times. The V gene is TRBV12-3 or TRBV12-4, the J gene TRBJ2-7; D possibly matches TRBD1 or TRBD2 (5 bases each). The CDR3 contains 14 residues. The germline V and J ends were trimmed by 2 bases and 6 bases, with 14 bases remaining between them. For the CDR3, the DNA is TGTGCCAGCAGTTTACGGGGCGGTAAGGGCGAGCAGTACTTC. It codes for CASSLRGGKGEQYF.

Ten or more counts support this clonotype. The chain uses TRBV6-4 and TRBJ2-6; D gene uncertain. V was clipped by 4 bases and J by 0 bases, with 4 bases between them. This CDR3 comprises 14 residues. CDR1 and CDR2 (germline): MRHNA, SNTAGT. This chain's CDR3 is CASSVSSGANVLTF. DNA of the CDR3: TGTGCCAGCAGTGTGTCCTCTGGGGCCAACGTCCTGACTTTC.

The chain links TRBV20-1 to TRBJ1-5; D uncertain. Germline V gene sequence: CDR1 DFQATT, CDR2 SNEGSKA (reference sequence). The CDR3 runs to 12 residues. Trimming left V 6 bases short and J 4 bases short, with 10 bases between. The CDR3 sequence: CSAEGPNQPQHF. In nucleotides, the CDR3 is TGCAGTGCGGAAGGACCAAATCAGCCCCAGCATTTT.

This sequence joins TRBV7-6 and TRBJ2-5; unclear D gene. The CDR3 runs to 16 residues. Per germline, CDR1 SGHVS and CDR2 FNYEAQ. V lost 1 base and J lost 2, with 14 bases in between. Written as DNA, the CDR3 is TGTGCCAGCAGCTTAGGAGTCTACGGTTCACAAGAGACCCAGTACTTC. The encoded protein is CASSLGVYGSQETQYF.

The chain joins TRBV12-3 or TRBV12-4 to TRBJ2-3; 11 positions agree with TRBD2. Trimming at V came to 0 bases and at J to 1 base, leaving 3 bases not matched to a gene. The CDR3 length is 17 residues. The CDR3 protein is CASSLARTSGRTDTQYF. The CDR3 bases are TGTGCCAGCAGTTTAGCGCGGACTAGCGGGCGCACAGATACGCAGTATTTT.